This TCR beta chain came from a study of spatial heterogeneity in lung cancer. Study background: The average count in raw reads for each unique TCR and UMI combination exceeded 9.5 appearances.

Individually, TCR cDNA molecules were each labelled with a unique molecular identifier. MiXCR, run by TCRdb on the 5' RACE reads, gives a single entry per CDR3 protein. The sample consists of about 14,000 distinct CDR3 sequences, around a tenth of them appearing once. This CDR3 contains 14 residues. CDR1 and CDR2 (germline): MNHEY, SVGEGT. Trimming at V came to 5 bases and at J to 7 bases, leaving 4 bases not matched to a gene. Time point given: sample taken at primary tumor resection. Unsorted whole RNA of tumor, nontumor lung or frozen PBMC was sequenced. The sequence was obtained from a male donor with early-stage non-small cell lung cancer. This sequence joins TRBV6-2 or TRBV6-3 and TRBJ2-1; 11 bases map to TRBD2. The sequencing here drew on PBMCs, taken at surgery. CDR3 in amino acids: CASSLRTSGNEQFF. The CDR3 DNA sequence: TGTGCCAGCAGTCTCCGGACTAGCGGGAATGAGCAGTTCTTC.